The sequence of this T cell receptor (beta chain) was determined in a study of early T cells in non-severe SARS-CoV-2 infection. Overall study context: Chains from this unsorted whole-blood bulk RNA could not be paired. Study-wide results and caveats: The matching step, a VDJdb search, favored anti-spike CD8 responses and missed private and CD4 specificities.

The CDR3 is 19 residues long. CDR1 KGHSH and CDR2 LQKENI come from the germline V gene. V trimming: 3 bases; J trimming: 4 bases; junction bases outside the gene matches: 12. Individually, cDNA molecules had unique molecular identifiers attached to them. Each CDR3 protein gets one entry after TCRdb re-called the 5' RACE reads with MiXCR. Of 55,000 to 65,000 distinct CDR3 sequences listed, 8.9% are singletons. Concerning this clonotype itself: Its specificity is unknown.

Material for sequencing was whole blood. This TCR was sampled from an adult who was a healthcare worker with PCR-confirmed SARS-CoV-2 infection or an uninfected control (not recorded which). The rearrangement links TRBV18 to TRBJ2-3; TRBD2 matches at 14 bases. The CDR3 is CASSPRYGTSGSVADTQYF. The CDR3 nucleotides are TGTGCCAGCTCACCGCGTTATGGGACTAGCGGGAGTGTGGCAGATACGCAGTATTTT. Complete variable domain (other parts from reference TRBV18 and TRBJ2-3): NAGVMQNPRHLVRRRGQEARLRCSPMKGHSHVYWYRQLPEEGLKFMVYLQKENIIDESGMPKERFSAEFPKEGPSILRIQQVVRGDSAAYFCASSPRYGTSGSVADTQYFGPGTRLTVL.